The rows below give T cell receptor beta chains drawn from one sample of a study of TIL therapy for anti-PD-1-resistant metastatic lung cancer. Produced via immunoSEQ multiplex PCR; TCRdb's table is partial and in-frame only. The table includes about 32,000 clones, about 80% detected once. Sequences were derived from blood, sampled at baseline. The origin of the receptors is a woman aged 25 to 80 with non-small cell lung cancer. The conserved cysteine and the conserved F or W are not part of the CDR3 here.

TRBV29-1	13	SVRLAGSRHNEQF
TRBV7-6	14	ASSLAPPASGGEQY
TRBV27	12	ASSHRGLLHGYT
TRBV2	10	ASSEGPYEQY
TRBV7-2	13	ASSLRAGKQETQY
TRBV7-9	11	ASSSMNTGELF
TRBV19	11	ASRFIAGGIQY
TRBV27	13	ASSYSGLLKNIQY
TRBV10-2	11	ASTGGSTDTQY
TRBV19	9	ASQQVNEQF
TRBV4-1	12	ASSQDDMKGEQY
TRBV5-4	12	ASSLAERTDTQY
TRBV5-1	13	ASSLTGTAGYEQY
TRBV25-1	12	ASSVGGAGNTIY
TRBV7-2	14	ASSLRGGASTDTQY
TRBV5-4	14	ASSHGQIPVEETQY
TRBV10-2	12	ASSHQLAGANWY
TRBV10-3	14	AINRGSGSNTGELF
TRBV9	12	ASSAEGLSPEAF